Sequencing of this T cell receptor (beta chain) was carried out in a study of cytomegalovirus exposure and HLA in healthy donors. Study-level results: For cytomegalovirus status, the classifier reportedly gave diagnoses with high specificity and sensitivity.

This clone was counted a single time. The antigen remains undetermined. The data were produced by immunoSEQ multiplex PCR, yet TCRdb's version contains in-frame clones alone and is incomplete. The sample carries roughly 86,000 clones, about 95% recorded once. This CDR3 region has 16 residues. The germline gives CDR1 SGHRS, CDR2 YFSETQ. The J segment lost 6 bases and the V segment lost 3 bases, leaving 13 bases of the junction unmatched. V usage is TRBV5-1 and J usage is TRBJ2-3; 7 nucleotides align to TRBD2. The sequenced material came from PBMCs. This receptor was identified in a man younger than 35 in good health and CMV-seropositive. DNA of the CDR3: TGCGCCAGCAGCTCCGCCCCTAGCGGCCGAGTTGATACGCAGTATTTT. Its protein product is CASSSAPSGRVDTQYF.